This TCR beta chain stems from a study of OX40 agonist ivuxolimab in advanced cancers. Whole-study results and caveats: Antigen specificity was not determined for the expanded peripheral T cells. Researchers report that CD8+ T cells had, on average, more expanded clones than CD4+.

Anyone with autoimmune disease history or systemic immunosuppression was excluded. Baseline, cycle 4 day 1, and cycle 7 day 1 were the blood sampling points. Measured with immunoSEQ multiplex PCR; TCRdb has only the in-frame clones, and not every one. The table lists over 45,000 clones, 85% of them singletons. Concerning this clone itself: Its specificity is not known.

Sequences were derived from CD4+ or CD8+ T cells sorted from blood, sampled in a trial of the OX40 agonist ivuxolimab. The origin of this receptor is an adult with an advanced solid tumor such as melanoma, head and neck, liver or kidney cancer.

The CDR3 is CASSLIAGQGFEQYF. CDR3 sequence (DNA): TGTGCCAGCAGTCTGATCGCGGGACAGGGGTTCGAGCAGTACTTC. This chain connects TRBV5-6 to TRBJ2-5, with 10 bases aligning to TRBD1. The assigned J gene may be wrong: the sequence end matches TRBJ2-7 better. Germline-derived CDR1 and CDR2 are SGHDT and YYEEEE. CDR3 size: 15 residues.